The 2 T cell receptor beta chains in this list originate from one sample, sequenced in a study of Ad26.COV2.S vaccination and SARS-CoV-2 variants. Regarding treatment: roughly 20 received Ad26.COV2.S at low or high dose, single or two shots; about 5 received placebo; per-sample allocation not given. Sample collection was performed on day 63 after the first vaccine or placebo injection. Method: immunoSEQ multiplex PCR; TCRdb's copy keeps in-frame clones and lacks some. The sample shows 350,000 to 500,000 clones, 90% of them seen only once. Sample: peripheral blood, taken in a trial of Ad26.COV2.S vaccine versus placebo. Source of these receptors: a person between 18 and 59 years old who received the Ad26.COV2.S COVID-19 vaccine or a placebo.

This chain connects TRBV3-1 (or the pseudogene TRBV3-2) to TRBJ1-4; the match to TRBD1 covers 8 bases. The V gene end was trimmed by 7 bases and the J gene end by 0 bases; junction bases not matched to a gene: 1. Germline V gives CDR1 LGHDT, CDR2 YNNKEL (reference sequence). This CDR3 has 14 residues. CDR3 region: CASTQGATNEKLFF. The CDR3 nucleotides read TGTGCCAGCACACAGGGGGCAACTAATGAAAAACTGTTTTTT.

Turning to this clone: At the DNA level, this CDR3 is encoded by other sequences in the same sample as well. The chain carries TRBV30 and TRBJ1-5; the D gene is possibly TRBD1 (5 bases). Trimming pared 3 bases from V and 0 bases from J, leaving 6 bases between. Germline values: CDR1 GTSNPN, CDR2 SVGIG (reference sequence). The CDR3 consists of 13 residues. Here the CDR3 reads CAWSRDSNQPQHF. As DNA, the CDR3 is TGTGCCTGGAGCAGGGATAGCAATCAGCCCCAGCATTTT.